Following are 15 T cell receptor beta chains from one sample sequenced in a study of tumor-infiltrating lymphocytes in localized non-small cell lung cancer. TCRdb keeps only in-frame clones here, not all; method: immunoSEQ multiplex PCR. Of 9,000 to 10,000 clones in the sample, around 73% were seen once. The sequencing input was lung tumor tissue. The receptor source for this set is a human donor with non-small cell lung cancer.

CDR3 in DNA: TGTGCCAGCACCAGAGGCAAGGGTAACAATGAGCAGTTCTTC. Its protein is CASTRGKGNNEQFF. The chain links TRBV7-8 to TRBJ2-1; D is unresolved. Germline lookup yields CDR1 SGHVS and CDR2 FQNEAQ. With 7 bases removed from V and 5 bases from J, the gap between germline ends came to 15 bases. The CDR3 is 14 residues long.

This CDR3 reads CASTRGAVSTDTQYF. The CDR3 DNA reads as TGTGCCTCAACCCGCGGGGCGGTGAGCACAGATACGCAGTATTTT. The J gene is TRBJ2-3, the V gene TRBV30; D possibly corresponds to TRBD2 (6 bases). This CDR3 contains 15 residues. Germline V gene sequence: CDR1 GTSNPN, CDR2 SVGIG (reference sequence). Trimming took off 7 bases at V and 0 bases at J, with 17 bases between the two ends.

This chain connects TRBV5-4 to TRBJ2-7; 9 bases map to TRBD2. CDR3 length equals 15 residues. Trimming took 5 bases from V and 6 from J; bases not matched to a gene: 12. The germline V gene has CDR1 SGHNT and CDR2 YYREEE (reference sequence). CDR3 nucleotide sequence: TGTGCCAGCAGTTCCGGGACTAGCTTTAAAGTCGAGCAGTACTTC. Translated, it gives CASSSGTSFKVEQYF.

A remark on this clone: The sample holds other DNA sequences that translate to the same CDR3. The rearrangement links TRBV18 to TRBJ2-5; a possible D gene is TRBD1 (6 bases). CDR1 and CDR2 (germline): KGHSH, LQKENI. With 2 bases removed from V and 2 bases from J, the gap between germline ends came to 9 bases. CDR3 length: 14 amino acids. This chain's CDR3 is CASSPGTGQETQYF. CDR3 DNA: TGTGCCAGCTCACCAGGTACAGGGCAAGAGACCCAGTACTTC.

The DNA for the CDR3 is TGTGCCAGCAGCTTGTTGGTAACAGGCCAAAACACTGAAGCTTTCTTT. Amino acids: CASSLLVTGQNTEAFF. The V gene is TRBV5-6, the J gene TRBJ1-1; D might be TRBD1 (5 bases). The CDR3 extends over 16 amino acids. CDR1 SGHDT and CDR2 YYEEEE come from the germline V gene. Trimming stripped 1 base from V and 2 bases from J, with 15 bases between.

This chain uses TRBV30 with TRBJ1-1, with 8 bases fitting TRBD1. The CDR3 is 14 amino acids. The V gene end was trimmed by 0 bases and the J gene end by 1 base; junction bases not matched to a gene: 1. Germline values: CDR1 GTSNPN, CDR2 SVGIG (reference sequence). The chain's CDR3 is CAWSVGTGNTEAFF. The DNA of the CDR3 is TGTGCCTGGAGTGTTGGGACAGGGAACACTGAAGCTTTCTTT.

The gene calls are TRBV4-1 and TRBJ2-3; 9 bases fit TRBD2. The germline gives CDR1 MGHRA, CDR2 YSYEKL. V shed 3 bases and J 2 bases; nucleotides not matched to a gene: 6. This CDR3 contains 16 residues. The CDR3 DNA is TGCGCCAGCAGCCAGCAAGCGGGAGGAGACACAGATACGCAGTATTTT. This codes for CASSQQAGGDTDTQYF.

V gene TRBV7-2 combines with J gene TRBJ2-2; tentatively, D is TRBD1 (6 bases). V shed 5 bases and J shed 5 bases, with 12 bases lying between them. Germline CDR1 is SGHTA and CDR2 is FQGNSA. This CDR3 region has 14 residues. In DNA form, the CDR3 reads TGTGCCAGCAGCACAGGACAGTCGACCGGGGAGCTGTTTTTT. Translated, it gives CASSTGQSTGELFF.

This clone was detected once. This sequence joins TRBV5-4 and TRBJ2-5; TRBD1 matches at 8 bases. The CDR3 is 14 amino acids. Germline trimming cut 5 bases from V and 4 bases from J; bases unmatched to any gene: 7. Per germline, CDR1 SGHNT and CDR2 YYREEE (reference sequence). The CDR3: CASSQPGGGETQYF. CDR3 bases: TGTGCCAGCAGTCAACCAGGGGGCGGAGAGACCCAGTACTTC.

The V and J genes are TRBV5-1 and TRBJ2-4; 7 bases map to TRBD1. CDR1 and CDR2 (germline): SGHRS, YFSETQ. The CDR3 loop spans 16 amino acids. Unmatched junction bases numbered 4, after V lost 0 bases and J lost 1 base. Here the CDR3 DNA reads TGCGCCAGCAGCTTGGTAGGGGGCAAGGCCAAAAACATTCAGTACTTC. Its translation is CASSLVGGKAKNIQYF.

This clone was seen a single time. J is TRBJ2-2 and V is TRBV7-9; D is possibly TRBD2 (6 bases). From germline, CDR1 is SEHNR and CDR2 FQNEAQ (reference sequence). Trimming cost V 9 bases and J 5 bases, with 10 bases left between them. The CDR3 runs to 12 residues. CDR3 DNA: TGTGCCAGGGGCAGCGGGACCGGGGAGCTGTTTTTT. It is translated as CARGSGTGELFF.

The chain employs TRBV5-1 and TRBJ2-7, with unresolved D. The germline V and J ends were trimmed by 4 bases and 3 bases, with 11 bases remaining between them. Looked up from germline, CDR1 is SGHRS and CDR2 is YFSETQ. The CDR3 totals 13 residues. The CDR3: CASSKQVFYEQYF. The CDR3, as DNA: TGCGCCAGCAGCAAACAAGTTTTCTACGAGCAGTACTTC.

This chain connects TRBV2 to TRBJ1-2; weak D call: TRBD1 (5 bases). This CDR3 is built from 16 residues. Germline CDR1 and CDR2: SNHLY and FYNNEI. Trimming removed 5 bases at V and 4 bases at J, with 20 bases between. The CDR3 nucleotides read TGTGCCAGCAGTCCCGGACGGGGCCGGGAAAGCTATGGCTACACCTTC. This encodes CASSPGRGRESYGYTF.

V and J are TRBV29-1 and TRBJ2-7; 8 nucleotides agree with TRBD2. V was clipped by 1 base and J by 2 bases; unmatched bases: 7. CDR3 length equals 15 residues. The V gene's germline CDR1 is SQVTM and CDR2 ANQGSEA. The CDR3 sequence is CSVEGAGAGTYEQYF. The CDR3 nucleotides are TGCAGCGTTGAAGGAGCGGGGGCTGGTACCTACGAGCAGTACTTC.

There are a few counts of this clone. The rearrangement joins TRBV27 to TRBJ2-7; 10 positions agree with TRBD2. Germline V gives CDR1 MNHEY, CDR2 SMNVEV (reference sequence). Trimming took 5 bases from V and 2 from J; bases not matched to a gene: 12. This CDR3 has 17 residues. The CDR3 loop is CASSRYQGLANPYEQYF. CDR3 coding DNA: TGTGCCAGCAGTCGTTATCAGGGACTAGCGAACCCCTACGAGCAGTACTTC.